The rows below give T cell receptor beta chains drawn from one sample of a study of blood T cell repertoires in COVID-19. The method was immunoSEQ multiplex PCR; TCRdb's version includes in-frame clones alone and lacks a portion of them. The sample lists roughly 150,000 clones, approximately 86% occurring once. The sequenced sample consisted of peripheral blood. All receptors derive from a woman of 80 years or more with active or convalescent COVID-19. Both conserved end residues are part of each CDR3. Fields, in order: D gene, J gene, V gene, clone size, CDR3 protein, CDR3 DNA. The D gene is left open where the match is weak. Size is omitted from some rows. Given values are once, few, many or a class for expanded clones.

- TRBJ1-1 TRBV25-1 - CASRWTENTEAFF TGTGCCAGCAGATGGACAGAGAACACTGAAGCTTTCTTT
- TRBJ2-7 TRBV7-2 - CASSSQTASYEQYF TGTGCCAGCAGCTCCCAAACAGCCTCCTACGAGCAGTACTTC
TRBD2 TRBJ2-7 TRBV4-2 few CASSPMTSGRSYEQYF TGTGCCAGCAGCCCAATGACTAGCGGGAGGTCCTACGAGCAGTACTTC
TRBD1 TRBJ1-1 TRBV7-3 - CASSSQGWDTEAFF TGTGCCAGCAGCTCACAGGGGTGGGACACTGAAGCTTTCTTT
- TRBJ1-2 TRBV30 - CAGGFSYGYTF TGTGCCGGGGGCTTTTCTTATGGCTACACCTTC
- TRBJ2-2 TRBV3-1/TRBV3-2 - CASSGSSTGELFF TGTGCCAGCAGCGGGAGTTCCACCGGGGAGCTGTTTTTT
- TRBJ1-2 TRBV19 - CASSIEQGIYGYTF TGTGCCAGTAGTATTGAACAGGGAATCTATGGCTACACCTTC
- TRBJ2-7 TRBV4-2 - CASSHSLAVSSYEQYF TGTGCCAGCAGCCACTCGCTGGCGGTGAGCTCCTACGAGCAGTACTTC
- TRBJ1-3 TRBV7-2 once CASSLLSGNTIYF TGTGCCAGCAGTCTACTCTCCGGAAACACCATATATTTT
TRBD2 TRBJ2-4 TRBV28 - CASKAGGSKNIQYF TGTGCCAGCAAAGCGGGAGGATCCAAAAACATTCAGTACTTC
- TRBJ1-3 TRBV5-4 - CASSLETGRPGNTIYF TGTGCCAGCAGCTTGGAGACAGGCCGACCTGGAAACACCATATATTTT
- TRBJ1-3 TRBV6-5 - CASSQPNGNTIYF TGTGCCAGCAGCCAACCTAATGGAAACACCATATATTTT
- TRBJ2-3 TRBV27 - CATSGDTSTDTQYF TGTGCCACTTCAGGGGATACTAGCACAGATACGCAGTATTTT
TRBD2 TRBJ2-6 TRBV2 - CASTNSRAGAGANVLTF TGTGCCAGCACAAACTCCAGAGCGGGAGCTGGGGCCAACGTCCTGACTTTC
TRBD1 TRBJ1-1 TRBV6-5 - CASSYGTGRGNTEAFF TGTGCCAGCAGTTACGGGACAGGGAGGGGGAACACTGAAGCTTTCTTT
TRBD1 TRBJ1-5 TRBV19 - CASSILGGQGGQPQHF TGTGCCAGTAGTATCTTGGGAGGACAGGGAGGACAGCCCCAGCATTTT
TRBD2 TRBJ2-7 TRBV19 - CASSTLAGGPEQYF TGTGCCAGTAGTACCCTAGCGGGAGGGCCCGAGCAGTACTTC
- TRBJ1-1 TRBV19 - CASSEWSEAFF TGTGCCAGTTCCGAGTGGTCTGAAGCTTTCTTT
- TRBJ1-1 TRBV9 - CASSVAGAVNTEAFF TGTGCCAGCAGCGTAGCGGGAGCGGTGAACACTGAAGCTTTCTTT
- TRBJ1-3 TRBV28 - CASSETKLHNSGNTIYF TGTGCCAGCAGCGAGACTAAATTACACAACTCTGGAAACACCATATATTTT
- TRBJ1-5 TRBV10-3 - CAIGQGDQPQHF TGTGCCATCGGGCAGGGCGATCAGCCCCAGCATTTT
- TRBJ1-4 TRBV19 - CASSTVLVNEKLFF TGTGCCAGTAGTACGGTCTTGGTAAATGAAAAACTGTTTTTT
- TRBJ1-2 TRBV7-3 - CASSPPQGHGYTF TGTGCCAGCAGTCCACCACAGGGCCATGGCTACACCTTC
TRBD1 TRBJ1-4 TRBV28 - CASSSGQIVEKLFF TGTGCCAGCAGCTCGGGACAGATAGTGGAAAAACTGTTTTTT
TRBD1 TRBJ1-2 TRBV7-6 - CASSPNPGGDYGYTF TGTGCCAGCAGCCCGAACCCAGGGGGCGACTATGGCTACACCTTC
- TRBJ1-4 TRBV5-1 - CASSLGHREKLFF TGCGCCAGCAGCTTGGGACATCGGGAAAAACTGTTTTTT
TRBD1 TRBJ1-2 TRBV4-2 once CASSQGQGAFYGYTF TGTGCCAGCAGCCAAGGACAGGGGGCCTTTTATGGCTACACCTTC
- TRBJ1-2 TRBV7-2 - CASSLYVNYGYTF TGTGCCAGCAGCTTATATGTAAACTATGGCTACACCTTC
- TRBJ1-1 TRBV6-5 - CASSLRTDRHTEAFF TGTGCCAGCAGTCTACGCACGGACAGACACACTGAAGCTTTCTTT
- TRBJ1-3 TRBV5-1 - CASSVGLLAGPTGNTIYF TGCGCCAGCAGCGTTGGCTTACTTGCAGGGCCCACTGGAAACACCATATATTTT
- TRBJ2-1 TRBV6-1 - CASSEYRFNEQFF TGTGCCAGCAGTGAGTACAGGTTCAATGAGCAGTTCTTC
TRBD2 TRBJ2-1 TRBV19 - CASRASGRGSYNEQFF TGTGCCAGTAGGGCTAGCGGGAGGGGCTCCTACAATGAGCAGTTCTTC
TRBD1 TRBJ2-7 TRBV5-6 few CASSRTGQGADEQYF TGTGCCAGCAGCCGTACGGGACAGGGGGCAGACGAGCAGTACTTC
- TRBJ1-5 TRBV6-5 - CASSYSSHRPQHF TGTGCCAGCAGTTACTCGAGTCACCGGCCCCAGCATTTT
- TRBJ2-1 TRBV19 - CASSLGGTSYNEQFF TGTGCCAGTAGTCTCGGGGGTACCTCCTACAATGAGCAGTTCTTC
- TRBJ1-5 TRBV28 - CAIDRGGNQPQHF TGTGCCATCGACCGGGGAGGCAATCAGCCCCAGCATTTT
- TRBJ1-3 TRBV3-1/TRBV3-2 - CASSQSVLSGNTIYF TGTGCCAGCAGCCAGTCGGTCCTCTCTGGAAACACCATATATTTT
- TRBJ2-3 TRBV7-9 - CASSLDSSGTDTQYF TGTGCCAGCAGCTTAGACTCTAGCGGCACAGATACGCAGTATTTT
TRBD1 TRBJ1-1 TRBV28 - CASSRTGGTEAFF TGTGCCAGCAGTAGGACAGGCGGAACTGAAGCTTTCTTT
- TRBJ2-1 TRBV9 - CASSVDVGHYNEQFF TGTGCCAGCAGCGTAGATGTGGGACACTACAATGAGCAGTTCTTC
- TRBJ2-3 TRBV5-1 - CASSFGSLTDTQYF TGCGCCAGCAGCTTCGGGAGTCTCACAGATACGCAGTATTTT
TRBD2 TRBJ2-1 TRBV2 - CASSPTSGSYGEQFF TGTGCCAGCAGTCCGACTAGCGGGAGTTATGGTGAGCAGTTCTTC
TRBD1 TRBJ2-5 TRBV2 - CASGQGALSMETQYF TGTGCCAGCGGACAGGGGGCACTGTCGATGGAGACCCAGTACTTC
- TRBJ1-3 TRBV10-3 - CAISTTGLGNTIYF TGTGCCATCAGTACCACAGGGTTAGGAAACACCATATATTTT
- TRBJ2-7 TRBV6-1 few CASSDRDKYSYEQYF TGTGCCAGCAGTGACCGGGACAAGTACTCCTACGAGCAGTACTTC
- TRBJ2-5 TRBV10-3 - CAISDKGGAGETQYF TGTGCCATCAGTGATAAAGGAGGGGCAGGGGAGACCCAGTACTTC
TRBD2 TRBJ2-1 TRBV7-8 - CASSGGTSGRNEQFF TGTGCCAGCAGCGGCGGGACTAGCGGGAGGAATGAGCAGTTCTTC
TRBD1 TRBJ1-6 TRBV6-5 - CASSWDREDNSPLHF TGTGCCAGCAGTTGGGACAGGGAGGATAATTCACCCCTCCACTTT